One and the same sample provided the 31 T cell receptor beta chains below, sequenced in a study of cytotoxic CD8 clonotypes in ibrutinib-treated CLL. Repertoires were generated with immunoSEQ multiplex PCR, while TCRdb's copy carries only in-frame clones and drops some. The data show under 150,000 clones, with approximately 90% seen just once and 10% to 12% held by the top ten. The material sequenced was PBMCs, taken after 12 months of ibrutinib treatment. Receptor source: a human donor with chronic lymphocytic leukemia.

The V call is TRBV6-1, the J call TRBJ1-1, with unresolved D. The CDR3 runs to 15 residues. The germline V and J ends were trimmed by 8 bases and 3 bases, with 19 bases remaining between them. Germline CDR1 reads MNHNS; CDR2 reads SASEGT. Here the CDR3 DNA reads TGTGCCAGCGTAGGACTCCTTCATTGGGACACTGAAGCTTTCTTT. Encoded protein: CASVGLLHWDTEAFF.

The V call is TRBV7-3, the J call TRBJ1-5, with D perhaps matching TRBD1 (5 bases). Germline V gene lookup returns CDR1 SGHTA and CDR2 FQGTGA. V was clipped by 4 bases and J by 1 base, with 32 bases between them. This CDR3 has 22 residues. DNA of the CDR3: TGTGCCAGCAGCTCGGGTCAAAGCGACCTATGGGTTTGGGCAGGGAGCAATCAGCCCCAGCATTTT. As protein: CASSSGQSDLWVWAGSNQPQHF.

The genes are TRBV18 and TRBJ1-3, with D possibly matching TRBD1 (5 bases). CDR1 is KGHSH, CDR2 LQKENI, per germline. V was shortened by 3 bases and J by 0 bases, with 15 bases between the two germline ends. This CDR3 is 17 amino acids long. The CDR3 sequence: CASSPKLDTSSGNTIYF. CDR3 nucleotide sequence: TGTGCCAGCTCACCCAAACTGGACACCAGCTCTGGAAACACCATATATTTT.

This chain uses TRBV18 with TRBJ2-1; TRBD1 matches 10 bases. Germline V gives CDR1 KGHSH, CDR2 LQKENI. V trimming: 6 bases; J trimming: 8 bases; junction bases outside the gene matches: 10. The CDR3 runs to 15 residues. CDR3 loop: CASSPGQGIGDEQFF. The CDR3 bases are TGTGCCAGCTCCCCGGGACAGGGGATCGGAGATGAGCAGTTCTTC.

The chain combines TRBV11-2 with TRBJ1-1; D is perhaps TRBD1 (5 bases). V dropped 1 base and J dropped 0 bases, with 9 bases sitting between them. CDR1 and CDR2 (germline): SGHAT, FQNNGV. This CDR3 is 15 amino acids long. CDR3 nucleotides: TGTGCCAGCAGCTTAGGGCCAGGGATGAACACTGAAGCTTTCTTT. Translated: CASSLGPGMNTEAFF.

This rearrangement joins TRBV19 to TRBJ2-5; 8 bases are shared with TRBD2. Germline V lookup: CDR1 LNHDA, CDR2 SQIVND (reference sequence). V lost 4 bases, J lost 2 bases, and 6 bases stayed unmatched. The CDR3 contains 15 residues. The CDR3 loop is CASSTSGLHQETQYF. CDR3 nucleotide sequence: TGTGCCAGTAGTACTAGCGGGCTACATCAAGAGACCCAGTACTTC.

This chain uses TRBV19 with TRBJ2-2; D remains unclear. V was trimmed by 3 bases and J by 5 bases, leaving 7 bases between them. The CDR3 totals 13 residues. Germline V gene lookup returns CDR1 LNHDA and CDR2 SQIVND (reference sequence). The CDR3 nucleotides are TGTGCCAGTAGTATTGTTTTGACCGGGGAGCTGTTTTTT. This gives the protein CASSIVLTGELFF.

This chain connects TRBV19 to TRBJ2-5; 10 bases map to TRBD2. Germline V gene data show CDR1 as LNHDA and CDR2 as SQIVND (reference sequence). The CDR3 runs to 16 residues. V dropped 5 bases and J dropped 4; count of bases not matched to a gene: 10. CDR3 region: CASSVGLAGVLETQYF. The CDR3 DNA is TGTGCCAGTAGTGTGGGGCTAGCGGGAGTTTTAGAGACCCAGTACTTC.

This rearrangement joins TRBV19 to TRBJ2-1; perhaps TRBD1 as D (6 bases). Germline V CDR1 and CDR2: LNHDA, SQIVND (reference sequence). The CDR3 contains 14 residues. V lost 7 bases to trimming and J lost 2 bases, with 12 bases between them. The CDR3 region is CASNTGSPYNEQFF. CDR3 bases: TGTGCCAGTAATACAGGGAGTCCCTACAATGAGCAGTTCTTC.

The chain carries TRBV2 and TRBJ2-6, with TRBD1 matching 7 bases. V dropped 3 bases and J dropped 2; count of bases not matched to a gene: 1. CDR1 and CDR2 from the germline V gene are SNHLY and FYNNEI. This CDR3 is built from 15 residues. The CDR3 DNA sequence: TGTGCCAGCAGTGACACAGGGGCTGGGGCCAACGTCCTGACTTTC. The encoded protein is CASSDTGAGANVLTF.

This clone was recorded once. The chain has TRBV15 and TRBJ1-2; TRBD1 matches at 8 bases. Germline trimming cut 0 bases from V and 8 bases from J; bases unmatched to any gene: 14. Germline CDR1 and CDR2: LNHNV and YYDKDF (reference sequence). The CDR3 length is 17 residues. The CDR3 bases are TGTGCCACCAGCAGAGATCTTGGGCAGGGGGCGGCGTGGGGCTACACCTTC. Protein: CATSRDLGQGAAWGYTF.

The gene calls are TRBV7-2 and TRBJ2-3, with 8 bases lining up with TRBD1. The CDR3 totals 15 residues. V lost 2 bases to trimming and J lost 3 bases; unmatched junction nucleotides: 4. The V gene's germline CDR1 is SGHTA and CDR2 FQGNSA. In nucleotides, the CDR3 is TGTGCCAGCAGCTTATCACAGGGGGGTACAGATACGCAGTATTTT. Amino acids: CASSLSQGGTDTQYF.

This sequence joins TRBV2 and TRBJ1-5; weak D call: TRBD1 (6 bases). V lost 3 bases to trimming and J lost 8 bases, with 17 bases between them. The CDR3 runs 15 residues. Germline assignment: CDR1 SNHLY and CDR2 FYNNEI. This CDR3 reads CASSDGLQGGEPQHF. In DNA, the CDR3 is TGTGCCAGCAGTGATGGTTTACAGGGAGGTGAGCCCCAGCATTTT.

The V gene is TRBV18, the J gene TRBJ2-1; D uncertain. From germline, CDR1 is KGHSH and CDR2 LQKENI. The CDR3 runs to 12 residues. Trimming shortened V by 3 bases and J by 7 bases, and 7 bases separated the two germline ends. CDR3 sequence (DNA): TGTGCCAGCTCACCCACTCCTAATGAGCAGTTCTTC. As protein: CASSPTPNEQFF.

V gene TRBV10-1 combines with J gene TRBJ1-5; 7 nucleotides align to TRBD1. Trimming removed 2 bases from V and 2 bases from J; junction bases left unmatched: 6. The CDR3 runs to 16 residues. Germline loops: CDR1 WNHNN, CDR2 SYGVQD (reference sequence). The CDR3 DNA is TGCGCCAGCAGTGAGCCGGGACAGAGCTGCAATCAGCCCCAGCATTTT. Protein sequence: CASSEPGQSCNQPQHF.

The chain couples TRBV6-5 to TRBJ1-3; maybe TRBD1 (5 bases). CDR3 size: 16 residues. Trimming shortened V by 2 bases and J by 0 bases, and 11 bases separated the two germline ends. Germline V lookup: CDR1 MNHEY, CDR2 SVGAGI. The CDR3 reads CASSYGSGGSGNTIYF. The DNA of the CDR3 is TGTGCCAGCAGTTACGGGTCGGGGGGCTCTGGAAACACCATATATTTT.

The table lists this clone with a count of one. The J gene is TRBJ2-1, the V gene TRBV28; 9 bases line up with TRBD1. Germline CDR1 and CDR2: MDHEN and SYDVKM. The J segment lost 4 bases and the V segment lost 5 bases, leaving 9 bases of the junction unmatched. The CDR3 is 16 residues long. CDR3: CASSVSAGQGYNEQFF. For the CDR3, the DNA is TGTGCCAGCAGTGTCAGTGCAGGACAGGGGTACAATGAGCAGTTCTTC.

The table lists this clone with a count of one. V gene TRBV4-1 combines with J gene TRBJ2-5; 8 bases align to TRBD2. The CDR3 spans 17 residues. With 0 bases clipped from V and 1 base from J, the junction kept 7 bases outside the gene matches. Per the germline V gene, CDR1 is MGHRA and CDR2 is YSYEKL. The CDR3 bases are TGCGCCAGCAGCCAAGATCGCGGGGGGCCCCCCCAAGAGACCCAGTACTTC. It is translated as CASSQDRGGPPQETQYF.

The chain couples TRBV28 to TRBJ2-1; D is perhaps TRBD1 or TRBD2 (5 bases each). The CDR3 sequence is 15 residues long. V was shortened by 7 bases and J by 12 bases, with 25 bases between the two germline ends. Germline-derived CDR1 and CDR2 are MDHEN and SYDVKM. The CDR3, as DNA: TGTGCCAGCAAACTGGGGACCTCCCTCAATGGTTTGCAGTTCTTC. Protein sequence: CASKLGTSLNGLQFF.

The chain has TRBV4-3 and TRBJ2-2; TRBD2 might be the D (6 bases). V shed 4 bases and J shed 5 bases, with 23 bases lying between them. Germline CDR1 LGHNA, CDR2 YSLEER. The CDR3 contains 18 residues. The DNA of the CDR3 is TGCGCCAGCAGCCCGGGACTTTCCACCTCCACGGGAACCGGGGAGCTGTTTTTT. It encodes CASSPGLSTSTGTGELFF.

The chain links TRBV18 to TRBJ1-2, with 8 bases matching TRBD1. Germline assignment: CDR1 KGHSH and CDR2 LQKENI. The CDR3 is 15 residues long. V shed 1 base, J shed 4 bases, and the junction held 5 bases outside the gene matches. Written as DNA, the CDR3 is TGTGCCAGCTCACCACTGAATACAGGGGGCTATGGCTACACCTTC. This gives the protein CASSPLNTGGYGYTF.

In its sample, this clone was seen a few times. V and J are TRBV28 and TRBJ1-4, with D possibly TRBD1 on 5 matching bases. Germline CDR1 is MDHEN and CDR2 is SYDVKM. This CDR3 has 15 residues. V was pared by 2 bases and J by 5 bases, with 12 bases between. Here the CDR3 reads CASSLDQGLNEKLFF. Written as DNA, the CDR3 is TGTGCCAGCAGTTTAGACCAGGGCCTGAATGAAAAACTGTTTTTT.

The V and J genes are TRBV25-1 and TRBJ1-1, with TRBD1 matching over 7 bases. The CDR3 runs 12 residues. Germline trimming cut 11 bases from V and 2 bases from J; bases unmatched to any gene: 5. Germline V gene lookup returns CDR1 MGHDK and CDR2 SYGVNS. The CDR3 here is CASGQVNTEAFF. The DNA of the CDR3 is TGTGCCTCCGGACAGGTAAACACTGAAGCTTTCTTT.

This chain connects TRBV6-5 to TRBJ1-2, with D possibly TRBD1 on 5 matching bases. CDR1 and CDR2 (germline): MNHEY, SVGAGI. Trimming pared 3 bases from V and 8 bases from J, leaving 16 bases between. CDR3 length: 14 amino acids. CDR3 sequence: CASSYTGAVEGYTF. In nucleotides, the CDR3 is TGTGCCAGCAGTTATACCGGGGCAGTGGAAGGCTACACCTTC.

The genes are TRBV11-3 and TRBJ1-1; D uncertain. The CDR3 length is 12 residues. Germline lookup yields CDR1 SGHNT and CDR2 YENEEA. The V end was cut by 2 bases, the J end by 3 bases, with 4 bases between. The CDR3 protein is CASSLWDTEAFF. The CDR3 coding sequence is TGTGCCAGCAGCTTATGGGACACTGAAGCTTTCTTT.

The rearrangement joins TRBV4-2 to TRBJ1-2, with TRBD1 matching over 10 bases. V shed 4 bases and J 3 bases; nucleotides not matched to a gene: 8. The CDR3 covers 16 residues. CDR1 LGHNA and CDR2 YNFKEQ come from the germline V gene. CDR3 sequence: CASSLHPGQGHYGYTF. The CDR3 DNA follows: TGTGCCAGCAGCCTCCACCCGGGACAGGGGCACTATGGCTACACCTTC.

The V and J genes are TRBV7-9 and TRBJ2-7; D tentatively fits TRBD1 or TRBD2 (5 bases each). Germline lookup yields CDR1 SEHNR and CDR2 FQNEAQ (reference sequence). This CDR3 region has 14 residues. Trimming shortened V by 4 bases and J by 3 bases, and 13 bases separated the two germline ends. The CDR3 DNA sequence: TGTGCCAGCAGCTCCCCCCGGGACGGCTACGAGCAGTACTTC. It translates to CASSSPRDGYEQYF.

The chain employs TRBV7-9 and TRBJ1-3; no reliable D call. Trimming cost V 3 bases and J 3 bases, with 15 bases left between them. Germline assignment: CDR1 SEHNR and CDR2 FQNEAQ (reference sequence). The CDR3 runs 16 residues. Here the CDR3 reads CASSFNTNSGGNTIYF. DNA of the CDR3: TGTGCCAGCAGCTTCAACACGAACAGCGGTGGAAACACCATATATTTT.

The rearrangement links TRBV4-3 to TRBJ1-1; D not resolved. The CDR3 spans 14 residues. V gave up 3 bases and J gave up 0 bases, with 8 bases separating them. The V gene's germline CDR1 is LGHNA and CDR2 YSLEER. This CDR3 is CASSQQNMNTEAFF. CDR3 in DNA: TGCGCCAGCAGCCAGCAGAATATGAACACTGAAGCTTTCTTT.

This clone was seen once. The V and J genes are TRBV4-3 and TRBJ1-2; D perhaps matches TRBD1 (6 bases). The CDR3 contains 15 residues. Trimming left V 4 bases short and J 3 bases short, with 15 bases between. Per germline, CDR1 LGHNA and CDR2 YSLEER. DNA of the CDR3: TGCGCCAGCAGCCCCACTTTACAGGGAGACTATGGCTACACCTTC. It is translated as CASSPTLQGDYGYTF.

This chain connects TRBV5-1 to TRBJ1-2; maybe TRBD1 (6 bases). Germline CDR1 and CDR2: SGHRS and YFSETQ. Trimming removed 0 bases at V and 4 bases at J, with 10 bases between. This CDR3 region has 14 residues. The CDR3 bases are TGCGCCAGCAGCTTGGCCTCGGACAGCTATGGCTACACCTTC. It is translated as CASSLASDSYGYTF. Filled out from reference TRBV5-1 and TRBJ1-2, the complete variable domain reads KAGVTQTPRYLIKTRGQQVTLSCSPISGHRSVSWYQQTPGQGLQFLFEYFSETQRNKGNFPGRFSGRQFSNSRSEMNVSTLELGDSALYLCASSLASDSYGYTFGSGTRLTVV.